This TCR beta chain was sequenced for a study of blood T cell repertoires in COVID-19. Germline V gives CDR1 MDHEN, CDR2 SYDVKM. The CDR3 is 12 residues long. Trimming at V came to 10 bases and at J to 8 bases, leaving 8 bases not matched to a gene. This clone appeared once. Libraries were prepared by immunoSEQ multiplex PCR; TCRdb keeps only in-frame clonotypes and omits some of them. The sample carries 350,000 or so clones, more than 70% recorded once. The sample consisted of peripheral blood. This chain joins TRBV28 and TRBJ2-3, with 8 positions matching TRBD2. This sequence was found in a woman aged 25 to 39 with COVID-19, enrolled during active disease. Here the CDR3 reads CATGLAQATQYF. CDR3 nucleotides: TGTGCCACCGGACTAGCCCAGGCTACGCAGTATTTT. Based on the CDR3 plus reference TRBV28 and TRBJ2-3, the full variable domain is DVKVTQSSRYLVKRTGEKVFLECVQDMDHENMFWYRQDPGLGLRLIYFSYDVKMKEKGDIPEGYSVSREKKERFSLILESASTNQTSMYLCATGLAQATQYFGPGTRLTVL.